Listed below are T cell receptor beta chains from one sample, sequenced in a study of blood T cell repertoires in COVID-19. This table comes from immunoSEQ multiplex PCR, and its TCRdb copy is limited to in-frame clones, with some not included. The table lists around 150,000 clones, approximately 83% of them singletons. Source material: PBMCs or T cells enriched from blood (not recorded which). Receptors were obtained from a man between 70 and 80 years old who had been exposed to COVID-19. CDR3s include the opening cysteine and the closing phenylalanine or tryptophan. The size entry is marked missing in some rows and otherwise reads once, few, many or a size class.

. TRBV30 CAWVGQGYSPLHF
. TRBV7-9 CASRTGLAGTDTQYF
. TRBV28 CASSEGLGNEQFF
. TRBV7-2 CASSFRLTASNEQFF
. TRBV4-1 CASSPSLGNTIYF
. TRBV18 CASSPGTGGDTEAFF
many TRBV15 CATSSRVTGGELFF
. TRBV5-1 CASSSVGTATYEQYF
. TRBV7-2 CASSRRTSGRLMTGELFF
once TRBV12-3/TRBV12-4 CASSHYSQPQHF
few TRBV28 CASTGTAPLNTEAFF
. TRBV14 CASSQGTSGNNYGYTF
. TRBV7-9 CASSRRGTGDYNEQFF
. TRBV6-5 CASSYSRGLAGDTQYF
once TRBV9 CASSPRQANNEQFF
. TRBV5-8 CASSFTAAYGYTF
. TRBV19 CASRTGTANTEAFF
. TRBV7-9 CASSTGTGNNEQFF
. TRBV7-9 CASRNSGTDPYGYTF
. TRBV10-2 CASSPGSARLDSDEQFF
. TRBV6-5 CASSSTLDEQYF
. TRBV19 CASSIVDRGPGNTIYF
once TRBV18 CASSLDPEKLFF
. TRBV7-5 CARSLARQLVIYQPQHF